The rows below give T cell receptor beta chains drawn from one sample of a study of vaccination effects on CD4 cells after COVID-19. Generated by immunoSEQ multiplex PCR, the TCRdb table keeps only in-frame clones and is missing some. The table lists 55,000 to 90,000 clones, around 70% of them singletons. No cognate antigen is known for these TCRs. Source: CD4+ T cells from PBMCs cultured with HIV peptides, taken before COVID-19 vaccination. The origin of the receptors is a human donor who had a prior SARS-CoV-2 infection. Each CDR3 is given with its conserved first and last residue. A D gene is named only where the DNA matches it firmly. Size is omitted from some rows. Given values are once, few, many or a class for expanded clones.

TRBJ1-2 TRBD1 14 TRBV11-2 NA TGTGCCAGCAGCTTAGGAGGGACAGGGGCCTCCTACACCTTC CASSLGGTGASYTF
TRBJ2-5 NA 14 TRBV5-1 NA TGCGCCAGCAGCTTGGGTGGAGGCAAAGAGACCCAGTACTTC CASSLGGGKETQYF
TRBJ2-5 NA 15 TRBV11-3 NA TGTGCCAGCAGCTTACGCGTCATCGCCGGAGAGACCCAGTACTTC CASSLRVIAGETQYF
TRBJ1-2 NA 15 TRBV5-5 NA TGTGCCAGCAGCACCGGACCCTGGACGGGAAATGGCTACACCTTC CASSTGPWTGNGYTF
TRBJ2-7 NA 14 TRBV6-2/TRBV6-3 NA TGTGCCAGCAGTTATCGTGGACAGCCTTACGAGCAGTACTTC CASSYRGQPYEQYF
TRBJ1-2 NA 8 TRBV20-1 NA TGCAGCGCTCAGGGCTACACCTTC CSAQGYTF
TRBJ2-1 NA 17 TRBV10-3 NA TGTGCCATCAGTGACTTACAGGGCGCTACCTCCTACAATGAGCAGTTCTTC CAISDLQGATSYNEQFF
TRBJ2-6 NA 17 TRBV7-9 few TGTGCCAGCAGCTTAGTCCAACAGGGCTCTGGGGCCAACGTCCTGACTTTC CASSLVQQGSGANVLTF
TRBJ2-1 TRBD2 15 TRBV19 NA TGTGCCAGTAGTACGCCTAGCGGAATAAAAAATGAGCAGTTCTTC CASSTPSGIKNEQFF
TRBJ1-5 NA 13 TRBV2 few TGTGCCAGCAGGGGGGACAACAATCAGCCCCAGCATTTT CASRGDNNQPQHF
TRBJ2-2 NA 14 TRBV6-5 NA TGTGCCAGCCGCTGGCAAAGGGACACCGGGGAGCTGTTTTTT CASRWQRDTGELFF
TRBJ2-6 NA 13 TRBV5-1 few TGCGCCAGCAGCTACGAGTCGGCCAACGTCCTGACTTTC CASSYESANVLTF
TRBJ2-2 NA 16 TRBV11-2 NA TGTGCCAGCAGCTTAGCGGGCCATGGGAACACCGGGGAGCTGTTTTTT CASSLAGHGNTGELFF
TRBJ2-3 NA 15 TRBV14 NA TGTGCCAGCAGCCAAAAACTCTTGACAGGTGATACGCAGTATTTT CASSQKLLTGDTQYF
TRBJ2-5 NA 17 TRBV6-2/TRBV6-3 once TGTGCCAGCAGCCCGGGACTTTCGGCGGGTCGTGGTGAGACCCAGTACTTC CASSPGLSAGRGETQYF
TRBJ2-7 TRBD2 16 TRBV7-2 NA TGTGCCAGCAGCTCCAGAAGCGGGAGGAGCTCCTACGAGCAGTACTTC CASSSRSGRSSYEQYF
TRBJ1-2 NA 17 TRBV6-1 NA TGTGCCAGCAGTGAACCGGGACACACCCCAGGAGGCTATGGCTACACCTTC CASSEPGHTPGGYGYTF
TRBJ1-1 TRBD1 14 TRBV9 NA TGTGCCAGCTCCCGGACAGGGGGGAACACTGAAGCTTTCTTT CASSRTGGNTEAFF
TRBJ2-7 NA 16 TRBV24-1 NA TGTGCCACCAGTGACCCAACCGCAGGTAAAAGGAACGAGCAGTACTTC CATSDPTAGKRNEQYF
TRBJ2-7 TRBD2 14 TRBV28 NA TGTGCCAGCAGGGTAGCGGGAGGGCCCTACGAGCAGTACTTC CASRVAGGPYEQYF
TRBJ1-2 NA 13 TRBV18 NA TGTGCCAGCTCCGATGGGGCTAACTATGGCTACACCTTC CASSDGANYGYTF
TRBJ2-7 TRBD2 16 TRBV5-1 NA TGCGCCAGCAGCGATTCGAGACTAGCGGGACTAAGAGAGCAGTACTTC CASSDSRLAGLREQYF
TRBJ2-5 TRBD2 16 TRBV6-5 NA TGTGCCAGCAGTTACTCCGTAGCGGGGGGCCCGGAGACCCAGTACTTC CASSYSVAGGPETQYF
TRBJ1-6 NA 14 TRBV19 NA TGTGCCAGTAGTTTCAGCTCCTATAATTCACCCCTCCACTTT CASSFSSYNSPLHF
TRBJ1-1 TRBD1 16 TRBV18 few TGTGCCAGCTCACCCAGGAACGGACAGGGGGTCGCTGAAGCTTTCTTT CASSPRNGQGVAEAFF
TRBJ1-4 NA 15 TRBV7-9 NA TGTGCCAGCAGCTTACACCTGGGGGAGAATGAAAAACTGTTTTTT CASSLHLGENEKLFF
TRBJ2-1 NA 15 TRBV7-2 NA TGTGCCAGCAGCTTAGAATGGGGTTCTCCCAATGAGCAGTTCTTC CASSLEWGSPNEQFF
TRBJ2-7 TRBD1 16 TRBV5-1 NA TGCGCCAGCAGCTTGGGGGCACAGGGGAGCTCCTACGAGCAGTACTTC CASSLGAQGSSYEQYF
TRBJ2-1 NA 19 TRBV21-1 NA TGTGCCAGCAGCGGACAGGGATGGAGTCTAATTGTTGTTTACAATGAGCAGTTCTTC CASSGQGWSLIVVYNEQFF
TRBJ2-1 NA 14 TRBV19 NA TGTGCCAGTACCCTTGGCCCGGCGAGCGATGAGCAGTTCTTC CASTLGPASDEQFF
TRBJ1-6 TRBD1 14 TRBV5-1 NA TGCGCCAGCAGCCAAACCAGGGGGGGGTCACCCCTCCACTTT CASSQTRGGSPLHF
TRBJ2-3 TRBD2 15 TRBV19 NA TGTGCCAGTAGCGCGACTAGCGGGGGAATATATACGCAGTATTTT CASSATSGGIYTQYF
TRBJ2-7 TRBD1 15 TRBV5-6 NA TGTGCCAGCAGCTTGGAGGACAGGGGCTCCTACGAGCAGTACTTC CASSLEDRGSYEQYF
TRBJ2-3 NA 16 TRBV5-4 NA TGTGCCAGCAGCTATGACAGAGAACCTAGCACAGATACGCAGTATTTT CASSYDREPSTDTQYF
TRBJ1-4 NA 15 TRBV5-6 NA TGTGCCAGCACCTCTGTTCGGGACGGGGGTGAAAAACTGTTTTTT CASTSVRDGGEKLFF
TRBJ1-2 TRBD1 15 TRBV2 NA TGTGCCAGCAGTGAAGCGGGGACAGGGGCCTATGGCTACACCTTC CASSEAGTGAYGYTF
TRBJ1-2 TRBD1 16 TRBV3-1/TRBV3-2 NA TGTGCCAGCAGCCCGATACAGGGGGCGGGCGGCTATGGCTACACCTTC CASSPIQGAGGYGYTF
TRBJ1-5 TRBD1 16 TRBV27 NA TGTGCCAGCAGTATTGGACAGGGAGGAACGCATCAGCCCCAGCATTTT CASSIGQGGTHQPQHF
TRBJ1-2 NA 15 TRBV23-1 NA TGCGCCAGCAGGCCCGGCGGGACTGGTTTCTATGGCTACACCTTC CASRPGGTGFYGYTF
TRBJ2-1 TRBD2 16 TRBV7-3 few TGTGCCAGCAGCTTATGGGATCTCCGGGAGCGGGGTGAGCAGTTCTTC CASSLWDLRERGEQFF
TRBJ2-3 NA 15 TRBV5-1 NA TGCGCCAGCAGGGCTCAGGCGGGGTTTGGAGATACGCAGTATTTT CASRAQAGFGDTQYF
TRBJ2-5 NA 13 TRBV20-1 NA TGCAGTGCTAGTGGGGCCGGGCCAGAGACCCAGTACTTC CSASGAGPETQYF
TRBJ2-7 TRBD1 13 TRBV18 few TGTGCCAGCTCACCAACAGGGGCCCACGAGCAGTACTTC CASSPTGAHEQYF
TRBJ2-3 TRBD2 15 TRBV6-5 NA TGTGCCAGCAGCAGATTTAGCGGGAGTAGAGATACGCAGTATTTT CASSRFSGSRDTQYF
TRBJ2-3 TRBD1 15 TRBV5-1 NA TGCGCCAGCAGCCCCCGGGACAGGGACACAGATACGCAGTATTTT CASSPRDRDTDTQYF
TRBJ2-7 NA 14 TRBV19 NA TGTGCCAGTAGTTCCCAGGGGAATCTCGTCGAGCAGTACTTC CASSSQGNLVEQYF